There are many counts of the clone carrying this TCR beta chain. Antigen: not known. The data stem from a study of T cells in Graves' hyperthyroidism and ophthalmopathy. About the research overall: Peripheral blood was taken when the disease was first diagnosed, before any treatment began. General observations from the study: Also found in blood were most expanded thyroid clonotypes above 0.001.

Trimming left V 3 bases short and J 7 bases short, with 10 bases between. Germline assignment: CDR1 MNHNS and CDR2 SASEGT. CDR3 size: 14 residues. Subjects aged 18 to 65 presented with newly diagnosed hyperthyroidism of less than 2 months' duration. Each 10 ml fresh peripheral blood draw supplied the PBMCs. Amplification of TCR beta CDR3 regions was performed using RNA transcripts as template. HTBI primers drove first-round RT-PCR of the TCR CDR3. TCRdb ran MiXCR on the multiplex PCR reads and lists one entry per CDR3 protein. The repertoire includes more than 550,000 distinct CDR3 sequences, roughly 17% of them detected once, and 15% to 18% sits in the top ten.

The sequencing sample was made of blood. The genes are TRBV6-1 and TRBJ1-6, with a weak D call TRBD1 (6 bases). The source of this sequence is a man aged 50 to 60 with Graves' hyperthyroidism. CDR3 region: CASSEGQENSPLHF. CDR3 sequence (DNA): TGTGCCAGCAGTGAGGGACAAGAGAATTCACCCCTCCACTTT.